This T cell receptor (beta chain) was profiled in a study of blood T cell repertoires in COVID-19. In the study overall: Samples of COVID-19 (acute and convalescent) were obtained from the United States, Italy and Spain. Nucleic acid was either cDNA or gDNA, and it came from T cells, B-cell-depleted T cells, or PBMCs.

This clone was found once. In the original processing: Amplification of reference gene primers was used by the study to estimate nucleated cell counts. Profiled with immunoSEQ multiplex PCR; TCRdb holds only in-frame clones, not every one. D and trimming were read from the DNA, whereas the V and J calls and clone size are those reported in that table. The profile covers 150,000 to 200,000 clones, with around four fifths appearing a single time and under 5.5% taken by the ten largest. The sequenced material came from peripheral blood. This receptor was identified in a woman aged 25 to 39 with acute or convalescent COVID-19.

The CDR3 DNA follows: TGTGCCTGGGGGAGCAACTCTGGAAACACCATATATTTT. It translates to CAWGSNSGNTIYF. The V gene is TRBV30, the J gene TRBJ1-3; unclear D gene. V was pared by 5 bases and J by 0 bases, with 8 bases between. This CDR3 is 13 amino acids long. From germline, CDR1 is GTSNPN and CDR2 SVGIG (reference sequence).